This TCR beta chain was sequenced for a study of T cell repertoires in cytomegalovirus infection. On the study more broadly: Public signatures in TCR beta pointed to CMV infection and matching HLA type.

Deletions cut 5 bases from V and 0 bases from J, with 14 bases between. The CDR3 runs to 16 residues. In germline, CDR1 is SGHVS, CDR2 FNYEAQ. Ten or more counts support this clonotype. A single record per CDR3 protein comes from TCRdb applying MiXCR to the reads. Of 150,000 to 200,000 distinct CDR3 sequences detected, approximately 15% appear once; the ten largest clones hold 25% to 30%. The material sequenced was PBMCs. This receptor was obtained from a human donor in good health (CMV status not recorded). Some clones in this sample may be carry-over from other donors' samples. This rearrangement joins TRBV7-6 to TRBJ1-3; D unclear. Here the CDR3 reads CASSPQGRNSGNTIYF. CDR3 coding DNA: TGTGCCAGCAGCCCTCAAGGGAGGAACTCTGGAAACACCATATATTTT. The full variable domain, completed using reference TRBV7-6 and TRBJ1-3, is GAGVSQSPRYKVTKRGQDVALRCDPISGHVSLYWYRQALGQGPEFLTYFNYEAQQDKSGLPNDRFSAERPEGSISTLTIQRTEQRDSAMYRCASSPQGRNSGNTIYFGEGSWLTVV.